A selection of T cell receptor beta chains follows, all from one sample in a study of technical replicates of blood from four donors. Libraries were prepared by immunoSEQ multiplex PCR; TCRdb keeps only in-frame clonotypes and omits some of them. In the table there are 55,000 to 85,000 clones, 95% to 97% of which are singletons. The specimen sequenced was T cells isolated from PBMCs. These receptors were collected from a human donor in good health. Both conserved end residues are part of each CDR3. The D gene is left open where the match is weak. Some rows mark clone size as missing; the rest say once, few, many or name a class of expanded clone.

CDR3nt,CDR3aa,abundance,j_gene,v_gene,d_gene
TGTGCCAGCAGCTTGACCCGGGGAGTTGGAGATACGCAGTATTTT,CASSLTRGVGDTQYF,-,TRBJ2-3,TRBV5-4,-
TGTGCCAGCCGAAGTACCAGACGGGGAAACACTGAAGCTTTCTTT,CASRSTRRGNTEAFF,-,TRBJ1-1,TRBV6-4,-
TGTGCCAGCAGCTACTGGAACACTGAAGCTTTCTTT,CASSYWNTEAFF,-,TRBJ1-1,TRBV5-4,-
TGTGCCAGCAGCTTGGGACAGGGAGCGGGTCAGCCCCAGCATTTT,CASSLGQGAGQPQHF,-,TRBJ1-5,TRBV5-4,TRBD1
TGTGCCTGGAGTGTAGCAGGTTTTGGGGAGCAGTACTTC,CAWSVAGFGEQYF,-,TRBJ2-7,TRBV30,-
TGTAGCATTGGGGTGTTGAGGGAAACTGAAGCTTTCTTT,CSIGVLRETEAFF,-,TRBJ1-1,TRBV29-1,-
TGTGCCAGCAGTTACGGTGGGACAGGGAACACTGAAGCTTTCTTT,CASSYGGTGNTEAFF,-,TRBJ1-1,TRBV6-6,TRBD1
TGTGCCACCAGAGGTCGGACTAGCGGGAGGGAAAACGGATACAATGAGCAGTTCTTC,CATRGRTSGRENGYNEQFF,once,TRBJ2-1,TRBV15,TRBD2
TGCGCCAGCAGCCAAACGACAGGCTTCACTGAAGCTTTCTTT,CASSQTTGFTEAFF,-,TRBJ1-1,TRBV4-1,-
TGCAGTGCTTCCTACGATGAGCAGTTCTTC,CSASYDEQFF,-,TRBJ2-1,TRBV20-1,-
TGCAGCGTGGACGGACAGGGCTACGAGCAGTACTTC,CSVDGQGYEQYF,-,TRBJ2-7,TRBV29-1,TRBD1
TGTGCCAGCAGCCTAAACAGTTACTACGAGCAGTACTTC,CASSLNSYYEQYF,-,TRBJ2-7,TRBV13,-
TGTGCCAGCAGGGGACAGGGGTTGGCCACAGAGACCCAGTACTTC,CASRGQGLATETQYF,-,TRBJ2-5,TRBV2,TRBD1
TGTGCCAGCAGCTTAGAGACAGGGACGGAGCGGCTTGGCTACACCTTC,CASSLETGTERLGYTF,-,TRBJ1-2,TRBV13,TRBD1
TGTGCCAGCAGCCCCGGGGACAGCTTTGATGGCTACACCTTC,CASSPGDSFDGYTF,-,TRBJ1-2,TRBV16,TRBD1
TGTGCCAGCAGTGTAACGGGACAGTTTTACAATGAGCAGTTCTTC,CASSVTGQFYNEQFF,-,TRBJ2-1,TRBV25-1,TRBD1
TGCGCCAGCAGCTGGGGGGGGACGTCGTACGAGCAGTACTTC,CASSWGGTSYEQYF,-,TRBJ2-7,TRBV5-1,TRBD2
TGCGCCAGCAGCTTGGGGGGCCTCTACACCGGGGAGCTGTTTTTT,CASSLGGLYTGELFF,-,TRBJ2-2,TRBV5-1,-
TGTGCCATCAGTTTAGACAGTGATGAAGCTTTCTTT,CAISLDSDEAFF,-,TRBJ1-1,TRBV10-3,-
-,CASSFLAGVYEQYF,-,TRBJ2-7,TRBV28,-
TGCGCCAGCAGCCGTGATTGGGGAGCTAACACTGAAGCTTTCTTT,CASSRDWGANTEAFF,-,TRBJ1-1,TRBV4-1,-
TGTGCCAGCAGCCCTGGGGCTAGCTCACAGGGGGAGCAGTTCTTC,CASSPGASSQGEQFF,-,TRBJ2-1,TRBV7-9,TRBD1
TGTGCCAGCAGCCCTGGGACAGTGTCTGGAAACACCATATATTTT,CASSPGTVSGNTIYF,-,TRBJ1-3,TRBV2,TRBD1
TGTGCCAGCAGTGTAGGGAGCTCCTATAATTCACCCCTCCACTTT,CASSVGSSYNSPLHF,-,TRBJ1-6,TRBV6-1,-
TGTGCCAGTAGTACGGACAGGGCTTACGAGCAGTACTTC,CASSTDRAYEQYF,-,TRBJ2-7,TRBV19,TRBD1
TGTGCCAGCAGCTACGCAGGGAAGCGGGACACTGAAGCTTTCTTT,CASSYAGKRDTEAFF,-,TRBJ1-1,TRBV5-6,-
TGTGCCAGCAGCCCGACGACGACAGTTTACACTGAAGCTTTCTTT,CASSPTTTVYTEAFF,-,TRBJ1-1,TRBV11-2,-
TGCAGCGTCAAGAACGGAGGCTCCTACGAGCAGTACTTC,CSVKNGGSYEQYF,-,TRBJ2-7,TRBV29-1,-
TGCGCCAGCAGGGACCGGGGGGCAGGTACTGAAGCTTTCTTT,CASRDRGAGTEAFF,-,TRBJ1-1,TRBV5-1,-
TGTGCCACCAAGCTAACAGGGGCTAGCGGGGGGATCAGCACAGATACGCAGTATTTT,CATKLTGASGGISTDTQYF,-,TRBJ2-3,TRBV6-4,TRBD2
TGTGCCAGCAGTGAGCTCACCGGCAGGTCCTACGAGCAGTACTTC,CASSELTGRSYEQYF,-,TRBJ2-7,TRBV6-1,-
TGTGCCAGCAGTTCTGAGGGTCCCACTGAAGCTTTCTTT,CASSSEGPTEAFF,-,TRBJ1-1,TRBV6-1,-
TGTGCCAGCAGTTTAGTACAAGACTCCAATCAGCCCCAGCATTTT,CASSLVQDSNQPQHF,-,TRBJ1-5,TRBV28,-
TGCGCCAGCAGCCCTAGCGGGACAGTAAGTAACACTGAAGCTTTCTTT,CASSPSGTVSNTEAFF,once,TRBJ1-1,TRBV5-1,TRBD1
TGCGCCAGCAGCCATGGGACAGGGAGCGGCTATGGCTACACCTTC,CASSHGTGSGYGYTF,-,TRBJ1-2,TRBV4-1,TRBD1
TGTGCCAGCAGCTTAAGCCTGAACACCGGGGAGCTGTTTTTT,CASSLSLNTGELFF,-,TRBJ2-2,TRBV11-3,-
TGTGCCAGCAGTGAACCCGGACTGTACACTGAAGCTTTCTTT,CASSEPGLYTEAFF,-,TRBJ1-1,TRBV25-1,-
TGTGCCAGCAGCCGTTCTCCGGTAAGCAATCAGCCCCAGCATTTT,CASSRSPVSNQPQHF,-,TRBJ1-5,TRBV16,-
TGTGCCAGCAGCCGAGGGACTAGCGGGAGTGTCTTCGGGGAGCTGTTTTTT,CASSRGTSGSVFGELFF,-,TRBJ2-2,TRBV27,TRBD2
TGTGCCAGCAGCCCTTGGACAGGGAACACCGGGGAGCTGTTTTTT,CASSPWTGNTGELFF,-,TRBJ2-2,TRBV11-2,TRBD1
TGTGCCAGTTCGACCGGGACTAGCTACGAGCAGTACTTC,CASSTGTSYEQYF,-,TRBJ2-7,TRBV6-1,TRBD2
TGTGCCAGCAGTTCACCGGGAGGACGCGGAGGAGCTGAGCAGTTCTTC,CASSSPGGRGGAEQFF,-,TRBJ2-1,TRBV28,TRBD2
TGCAGCACACGGACTAGCGGGGGGGCAGATACGCAGTATTTT,CSTRTSGGADTQYF,-,TRBJ2-3,TRBV29-1,TRBD2
TGTGCCAGCAGCTTTACAACCGGGACAGCCTTCAATCAGCCCCAGCATTTT,CASSFTTGTAFNQPQHF,-,TRBJ1-5,TRBV7-9,TRBD1
TGTGCCAGCACTGACCTGAATCCGGCGGATAGCAATCAGCCCCAGCATTTT,CASTDLNPADSNQPQHF,-,TRBJ1-5,TRBV2,-
TGTGCCAGCTATGGCCAGAACACTGAAGCTTTCTTT,CASYGQNTEAFF,-,TRBJ1-1,TRBV6-1,-
TGTGCCAGCAGCCAGTCTTACACCGGGGAGCTGTTTTTT,CASSQSYTGELFF,-,TRBJ2-2,TRBV7-9,-
TGTGCCAGCCGTACAGGGGTCACTAGCACAGATACGCAGTATTTT,CASRTGVTSTDTQYF,-,TRBJ2-3,TRBV6-5,TRBD1
TGTGCCAGCAGCCCCCAGTCGGAGGAAAAACTGTTTTTT,CASSPQSEEKLFF,once,TRBJ1-4,TRBV11-2,-
TGTGCCAGCAGCCAAGAGGGACAGTATTATCAGCCCCAGCATTTT,CASSQEGQYYQPQHF,-,TRBJ1-5,TRBV6-1,TRBD1
TGTGCCAGCAGTCCTGACAGCCCGGGAAACACCATATATTTT,CASSPDSPGNTIYF,-,TRBJ1-3,TRBV4-2,-